The 24 T cell receptor beta chains presented below share a single source sample, sequenced in a study of shared clonotypes between healthy human individuals. Using immunoSEQ multiplex PCR, the repertoire was profiled, and TCRdb retains in-frame clones only, with some absent. The sample consists of 800,000 to 1,200,000 clones, 70% to 80% of them appearing once. The specimen sequenced was memory CD4+ T cells from PBMCs. Subset here: CD45RA-negative fraction. All receptors derive from a man younger than 30 in good health. Some clones in this sample may be carry-over from other donors' samples.

The J gene is TRBJ2-2, the V gene TRBV11-1; the match to TRBD2 covers 9 bases. The germline gives CDR1 SGHAT, CDR2 FQDESV (reference sequence). The CDR3 covers 14 residues. V gave up 2 bases and J gave up 8 bases; unmatched junction bases: 3. CDR3 region: CASSLLAGKGELFF. Here the CDR3 DNA reads TGTGCCAGCAGCTTACTAGCGGGAAAGGGGGAGCTGTTTTTT.

The chain carries TRBV7-7 and TRBJ2-6; 9 nucleotides match TRBD1. The CDR3 loop spans 15 amino acids. The ends lost 6 bases at V and 7 bases at J; junction bases unmatched: 7. The germline CDR1 and CDR2 sequences are SSHAT and FNYEAQ (reference sequence). The CDR3: CASSPPGQGANVLTF. As DNA, the CDR3 is TGTGCCAGCAGTCCTCCGGGACAGGGTGCCAACGTCCTGACTTTC.

The gene calls are TRBV11-2 and TRBJ1-1; no clear D. Trimming removed 1 base from V and 0 bases from J, with 9 bases in between. This CDR3 has 15 amino acids. Germline V gene data show CDR1 as SGHAT and CDR2 as FQNNGV. Here the CDR3 DNA reads TGTGCCAGCAGCTTAGCCGGAGGCCTGAACACTGAAGCTTTCTTT. It codes for CASSLAGGLNTEAFF. The full variable domain, its missing parts supplied by reference TRBV11-2 and TRBJ1-1, is EAGVAQSPRYKIIEKRQSVAFWCNPISGHATLYWYQQILGQGPKLLIQFQNNGVVDDSQLPKDRFSAERLKGVDSTLKIQPAKLEDSAVYLCASSLAGGLNTEAFFGQGTRLTVV.

The chain combines TRBV5-1 with TRBJ1-1; no reliable D call. The germline CDR1 and CDR2 sequences are SGHRS and YFSETQ. The ends were cut back, 0 bases at V and 0 bases at J, with 15 bases in the middle. The length of the CDR3 is 17 residues. The CDR3 coding sequence is TGCGCCAGCAGCTTGGCCATGGACCGTCAGTTGAACACTGAAGCTTTCTTT. Amino acid sequence: CASSLAMDRQLNTEAFF. Supplemented by reference TRBV5-1 and TRBJ1-1, the full variable domain reads KAGVTQTPRYLIKTRGQQVTLSCSPISGHRSVSWYQQTPGQGLQFLFEYFSETQRNKGNFPGRFSGRQFSNSRSEMNVSTLELGDSALYLCASSLAMDRQLNTEAFFGQGTRLTVV.

V is TRBV30 and J is TRBJ2-5; 8 nucleotides align to TRBD2. In germline, CDR1 is GTSNPN, CDR2 SVGIG (reference sequence). The CDR3 length is 16 residues. V gave up 2 bases and J gave up 2 bases; unmatched junction bases: 10. The CDR3: CAWSPERELWQETQYF. CDR3 DNA: TGTGCCTGGAGTCCAGAGCGGGAGTTGTGGCAAGAGACCCAGTACTTC.

A note on this clone: This specimen includes other DNA sequences encoding the same CDR3. V and J are TRBV29-1 and TRBJ1-2, with D maybe TRBD1 (6 bases). Germline values: CDR1 SQVTM, CDR2 ANQGSEA. The CDR3 is 13 residues long. Trimming left V 3 bases short and J 6 bases short, with 14 bases between. The CDR3 coding sequence is TGCAGCGTTGAGTCGACAGGAAGGAATGGCTACACCTTC. Translation gives CSVESTGRNGYTF.

The V and J genes are TRBV29-1 and TRBJ2-3; 9 bases match TRBD2. The germline gives CDR1 SQVTM, CDR2 ANQGSEA. This CDR3 has 15 residues. V lost 8 bases, J lost 2 bases, and 11 bases stayed unmatched. CDR3 amino acids: CSTTGVAGDTDTQYF. The DNA for the CDR3 is TGCAGCACCACAGGGGTAGCGGGAGACACAGATACGCAGTATTTT.

V usage is TRBV27 and J usage is TRBJ1-1, with TRBD1 matching over 8 bases. J gave up 1 base and V 6 bases, and 7 bases lay outside the gene matches. Germline lookup yields CDR1 MNHEY and CDR2 SMNVEV (reference sequence). This CDR3 has 15 residues. CDR3 DNA sequence: TGTGCCAGCAGGGCCCAGGGGGCAGGGAACACTGAAGCTTTCTTT. Its translation: CASRAQGAGNTEAFF.

V usage is TRBV29-1 and J usage is TRBJ1-2, with D perhaps TRBD1 (5 bases). V was clipped by 5 bases and J by 9 bases, with 22 bases between them. Germline V gene sequence: CDR1 SQVTM, CDR2 ANQGSEA. CDR3 length equals 14 residues. CDR3: CSVCKFRDPVSYTF. The CDR3 DNA sequence: TGCAGCGTTTGCAAATTCCGGGACCCCGTTAGCTACACCTTC.

The chain recombines TRBV27 with TRBJ2-1; 7 nucleotides match TRBD1. The germline CDR1 and CDR2 sequences are MNHEY and SMNVEV (reference sequence). This CDR3 spans 14 amino acids. V trimming: 2 bases; J trimming: 7 bases; junction bases outside the gene matches: 5. The CDR3 sequence is CASSLKGARNEQFF. The CDR3 nucleotides are TGTGCCAGCAGTTTAAAGGGGGCGCGGAATGAGCAGTTCTTC.

This clone showed up just a few times. The CDR3 coding sequence is TGTGCCACCAGCAGAGGAGGGGCCGGATCCGAAGCTTTCTTT. Protein product: CATSRGGAGSEAFF. This chain uses TRBV15 with TRBJ1-1; weak D call: TRBD1 (5 bases). Germline loops: CDR1 LNHNV, CDR2 YYDKDF (reference sequence). The CDR3 covers 14 residues. V was clipped by 1 base and J by 8 bases, with 14 bases between them.

J is TRBJ2-6 and V is TRBV5-4, with D maybe TRBD1 (6 bases). Germline CDR1 and CDR2: SGHNT and YYREEE (reference sequence). V was pared by 4 bases and J by 5 bases, with 13 bases between. This CDR3 has 15 residues. Here the CDR3 reads CASSPRTVRANVLTF. CDR3 nucleotides: TGTGCCAGCAGCCCCCGGACAGTCCGGGCCAACGTCCTGACTTTC.

The V call is TRBV28, the J call TRBJ2-7; 7 bases match TRBD2. Unmatched junction bases numbered 10, after V lost 6 bases and J lost 2 bases. CDR3 length equals 15 residues. Germline CDR1 and CDR2: MDHEN and SYDVKM. This CDR3 is CASSPGTGGTYEQYF. The CDR3 DNA sequence: TGTGCCAGCAGCCCCGGGACGGGAGGAACCTACGAGCAGTACTTC. The complete variable domain, with remaining parts taken from reference TRBV28 and TRBJ2-7, reads DVKVTQSSRYLVKRTGEKVFLECVQDMDHENMFWYRQDPGLGLRLIYFSYDVKMKEKGDIPEGYSVSREKKERFSLILESASTNQTSMYLCASSPGTGGTYEQYFGPGTRLTVT.

CDR3 DNA: TGCGCCAGCAGTCGGACACCCCCAGATACGCAGTATTTT. Translating gives CASSRTPPDTQYF. The chain employs TRBV5-1 and TRBJ2-3; tentative D call: TRBD1 (5 bases). Germline V CDR1 and CDR2: SGHRS, YFSETQ. The CDR3 is 13 amino acids. The V gene lost 5 bases and the J gene lost 4 bases, with 11 bases spanning the gap.

The V and J genes are TRBV5-4 and TRBJ2-1; 8 bases are shared with TRBD1. Germline V gives CDR1 SGHNT, CDR2 YYREEE (reference sequence). The CDR3 contains 15 residues. After removal of 7 bases from V and 4 bases from J, the junction contained 10 bases not matched to a gene. CDR3 in DNA: TGTGCCAGCGGAATTACAGGGGGTAATTACAATGAGCAGTTCTTC. Protein: CASGITGGNYNEQFF.

The chain joins TRBV27 to TRBJ2-3, with D unresolved. Germline CDR1 reads MNHEY; CDR2 reads SMNVEV (reference sequence). Between the trimmed V and J ends, which lost 4 bases and 1 base, there was a span of 15 bases. The CDR3 runs 16 residues. The CDR3 coding sequence is TGTGCCAGCAGTTCTCCGCCGGGCCGACGCACAGATACGCAGTATTTT. It yields the protein CASSSPPGRRTDTQYF.

With respect to this clone: The sample has other DNA sequences that encode this CDR3 too. The chain joins TRBV28 to TRBJ1-1; D is perhaps TRBD1 (5 bases). V lost 8 bases and J 5 bases, leaving 9 bases between the germline ends. The CDR3 loop spans 11 amino acids. Germline V CDR1 and CDR2: MDHEN, SYDVKM. CDR3 region: CASGGRTEAFF. In DNA form, the CDR3 reads TGTGCCAGCGGGGGTCGGACTGAAGCTTTCTTT.

The chain couples TRBV28 to TRBJ2-5; 7 bases align to TRBD1. Judging by the DNA end, TRBJ2-7 fits better; the J call may be wrong. CDR1 MDHEN and CDR2 SYDVKM come from the germline V gene. This CDR3 has 12 residues. In DNA, the CDR3 is TGTGCCTGCCGACAGGGCATCTACGAGCAGTACTTC. Translation gives CACRQGIYEQYF.

The rearrangement links TRBV6-5 to TRBJ1-1; D gene unclear. V lost 2 bases to trimming and J lost 3 bases, with 13 bases between them. Germline assignment: CDR1 MNHEY and CDR2 SVGAGI. The CDR3 contains 15 residues. The CDR3 DNA follows: TGTGCCAGCAGTTACGGGCGGGAAAGCGACACTGAAGCTTTCTTT. Its translation is CASSYGRESDTEAFF.

The V call is TRBV5-1, the J call TRBJ2-2; D not certain. CDR1 SGHRS and CDR2 YFSETQ come from the germline V gene. This CDR3 region has 15 residues. Trimming took off 6 bases at V and 4 bases at J, with 16 bases between the two ends. This CDR3 is CASIQDPSGTGELFF. The CDR3 nucleotides are TGCGCCAGCATTCAAGACCCTTCGGGCACCGGGGAGCTGTTTTTT.

The rearrangement links TRBV18 to TRBJ2-7, with D unclear. V lost 6 bases and J lost 4, with 10 bases in between. CDR1 KGHSH and CDR2 LQKENI come from the germline V gene. This CDR3 has 12 amino acids. CDR3 protein: CASSTDGYEQYF. The CDR3 DNA reads as TGTGCCAGCTCGACCGACGGTTACGAGCAGTACTTC.

V usage is TRBV4-2 and J usage is TRBJ2-4; D is undetermined. Germline V gene sequence: CDR1 LGHNA, CDR2 YNFKEQ. V lost 1 base to trimming and J lost 1 base, with 14 bases between them. There are 17 residues in the CDR3. In nucleotides, the CDR3 is TGTGCCAGCAGCCAAGTTGACCAACTGGGGGCCAAAAACATTCAGTACTTC. Its protein product is CASSQVDQLGAKNIQYF.

This clone occurred many times. This sequence joins TRBV5-8 and TRBJ2-3; the D is unclear. The CDR3 covers 11 residues. Trimming pared 4 bases from V and 0 bases from J, leaving 0 bases between. CDR1 and CDR2 from the germline V gene are SGHTS and YDEGEE. Written as DNA, the CDR3 is TGTGCCAGCAGCAGCACAGATACGCAGTATTTT. Translation gives CASSSTDTQYF.

The V call is TRBV7-2, the J call TRBJ2-7; perhaps D is TRBD1 or TRBD2 (5 bases each). The ends were cut back, 5 bases at V and 6 bases at J, with 17 bases in the middle. The CDR3 spans 14 residues. Germline V lookup: CDR1 SGHTA, CDR2 FQGNSA. CDR3 residues: CASSPGTAAGEQYF. For the CDR3, the DNA is TGTGCCAGCAGCCCCGGGACGGCGGCTGGCGAGCAGTACTTC.